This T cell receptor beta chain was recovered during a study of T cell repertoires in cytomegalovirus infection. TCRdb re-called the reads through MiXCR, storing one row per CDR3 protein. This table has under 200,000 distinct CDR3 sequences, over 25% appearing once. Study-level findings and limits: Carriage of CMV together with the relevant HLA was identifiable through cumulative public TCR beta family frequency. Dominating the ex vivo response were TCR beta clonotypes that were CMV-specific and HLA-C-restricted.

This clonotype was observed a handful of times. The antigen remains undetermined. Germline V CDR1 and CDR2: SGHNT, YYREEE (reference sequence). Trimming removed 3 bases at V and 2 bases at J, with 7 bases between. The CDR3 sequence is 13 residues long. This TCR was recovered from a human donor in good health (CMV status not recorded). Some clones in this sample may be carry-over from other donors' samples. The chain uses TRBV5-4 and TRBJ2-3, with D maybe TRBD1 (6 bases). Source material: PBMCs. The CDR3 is CASSYRDTDTQYF. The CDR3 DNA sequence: TGTGCCAGCAGCTACAGGGACACAGATACGCAGTATTTT.